The 8 T cell receptor beta chains given below trace back to one sample, sequenced in a study of blood T cell repertoires in COVID-19. The repertoire was sequenced with immunoSEQ multiplex PCR; TCRdb's copy has only in-frame clones and lacks some. Of under 250,000 clones listed, more than 75% were seen once; the top ten hold more than 9%. The sample comprised peripheral blood. The receptors were gathered from a man aged 45 to 65 with COVID-19, enrolled during active disease.

The chain carries TRBV5-8 and TRBJ1-2; D may be TRBD1 (5 bases). Germline values: CDR1 SGHTS, CDR2 YDEGEE. V lost 0 bases and J lost 5, with 14 bases in between. The CDR3 loop spans 15 amino acids. As DNA, the CDR3 is TGTGCCAGCAGCTTGGGGACAAGGCCCGAATATGGCTACACCTTC. Protein sequence: CASSLGTRPEYGYTF.

This clone came up once. The chain uses TRBV7-8 and TRBJ2-3; 7 nucleotides line up with TRBD2. This CDR3 is 16 amino acids long. V dropped 0 bases and J dropped 6; count of bases not matched to a gene: 9. Germline CDR1 and CDR2: SGHVS and FQNEAQ. The CDR3 DNA sequence: TGTGCCAGCAGCTTAGCGTCCCTAGCGGCCTTGGATACGCAGTATTTT. Protein: CASSLASLAALDTQYF.

The chain uses TRBV19 and TRBJ1-5; tentative D call: TRBD1 (6 bases). V lost 2 bases, J lost 6 bases, and 8 bases lay in between. The germline V gene has CDR1 LNHDA and CDR2 SQIVND (reference sequence). This CDR3 spans 13 amino acids. Here the CDR3 DNA reads TGTGCCAGTAGTATACAGGGGTTTCAGCCCCAGCATTTT. As protein: CASSIQGFQPQHF.

V and J are TRBV7-3 and TRBJ1-2; 9 bases match TRBD1. Germline V lookup: CDR1 SGHTA, CDR2 FQGTGA. Trimming took 1 base from V and 2 from J; bases not matched to a gene: 2. CDR3 length equals 15 residues. The CDR3 nucleotides read TGTGCCAGCAGCTTAAACGGACAGGGGAACTATGGCTACACCTTC. It translates to CASSLNGQGNYGYTF.

V and J are TRBV7-9 and TRBJ2-4; 14 nucleotides match TRBD2. The CDR3 is 17 amino acids. Trimming took 2 bases from V and 8 from J; bases not matched to a gene: 8. From germline, CDR1 is SEHNR and CDR2 FQNEAQ (reference sequence). In nucleotides, the CDR3 is TGTGCCAGCAGCTTACTTGGACTAGCGGGAGGAAGGGACATTCAGTACTTC. It specifies CASSLLGLAGGRDIQYF.

The chain has TRBV27 and TRBJ2-5, with 9 nucleotides matching TRBD1. With V trimmed by 2 bases and J by 3 bases, 7 bases remained unmatched. The germline CDR1 and CDR2 sequences are MNHEY and SMNVEV (reference sequence). This CDR3 has 16 amino acids. CDR3 protein: CASSLGTGLGEETQYF. In nucleotides, the CDR3 is TGTGCCAGCAGTTTAGGGACAGGGTTGGGCGAAGAGACCCAGTACTTC.

The genes are TRBV6-1 and TRBJ1-3; D is unclear. V lost 2 bases to trimming and J lost 0 bases, with 8 bases between them. Germline CDR1 and CDR2: MNHNS and SASEGT. The CDR3 covers 15 residues. The DNA for the CDR3 is TGTGCCAGCAGTGAACAGGCTTACTCTGGAAACACCATATATTTT. Its protein is CASSEQAYSGNTIYF.

The chain employs TRBV9 and TRBJ1-2, with TRBD1 as a possible D gene (5 bases). Germline CDR1 reads SGDLS; CDR2 reads YYNGEE. V was pared by 0 bases and J by 11 bases, with 11 bases between. This CDR3 contains 12 residues. The CDR3 spells CASSVGVGGYTF. CDR3 nucleotides: TGTGCCAGCAGCGTAGGGGTCGGGGGATACACCTTC.